This T cell receptor (beta chain) was captured in a study of blood T cell repertoires in COVID-19. Study background: Material from acute and convalescent COVID-19 was sourced from the United States, Italy and Spain.

V lost 1 base and J 5 bases, leaving 14 bases between the germline ends. CDR1 MGHRA and CDR2 YSYEKL come from the germline V gene. There are 16 residues in the CDR3. Authors' processing steps: Estimates of nucleated cell counts were drawn from the amplification of reference gene primers. Only in-frame clones appear in the TCRdb table, and some are missing; sequencing was by immunoSEQ multiplex PCR. That table gives V, J and clone size, and the DNA gave D and trimming. The table has about 95,000 clones, approximately 84% seen once. This clonotype was sampled from a human donor in a cohort sampled during active COVID-19. This chain links TRBV4-1 with TRBJ2-2, with TRBD2 as a possible D gene (6 bases). The sample consisted of peripheral blood. This chain's CDR3 is CASSQAEGGGTGELFF. DNA of the CDR3: TGCGCCAGCAGCCAAGCGGAGGGAGGCGGGACCGGGGAGCTGTTTTTT.